Listed here are 29 T cell receptor beta chains from one sample, sequenced in a study of cytomegalovirus exposure and HLA in healthy donors. 60 Vbeta and 13 Jbeta primers were used in PCR. Data came from immunoSEQ multiplex PCR; TCRdb stores just in-frame clones and leaves some out. The top ten clones hold 7% of a sample with 140,000 to 150,000 clones, 65% to 80% of them seen once. Source material: PBMCs. These receptors came from a man aged 25-45 years in good health and CMV-seronegative.

The chain links TRBV11-3 to TRBJ2-2; 9 bases fit TRBD1. This CDR3 has 15 amino acids. The J segment lost 6 bases and the V segment lost 3 bases, leaving 5 bases of the junction unmatched. The germline CDR1 and CDR2 sequences are SGHNT and YENEEA. The CDR3 protein is CASSLGQGESGELFF. The CDR3 DNA reads as TGTGCCAGCAGCTTGGGACAGGGCGAATCCGGGGAGCTGTTTTTT.

The chain's CDR3 is CASSPGLASDTQYF. CDR3 nucleotides: TGTGCCAGCAGTCCGGGACTAGCCTCAGATACGCAGTATTTT. This chain uses TRBV6-5 with TRBJ2-3; 9 bases are shared with TRBD2. The germline CDR1 and CDR2 sequences are MNHEY and SVGAGI. Trimming at V came to 5 bases and at J to 4 bases, leaving 4 bases not matched to a gene. CDR3 length: 14 amino acids.

This chain uses TRBV21-1 with TRBJ2-7; the table's TRBD1 call for D was not verified on the DNA. TRBV21-1 has pseudogene status. The CDR3 contains 15 residues. CDR3: CASSTTDTNPYEQYF. The CDR3 DNA reads TGTGCCAGCAGCACGACAGACACCAATCCTTACGAGCAGTACTTC.

This clone is a singleton in its sample. The chain uses TRBV10-1 and TRBJ2-6; D might be TRBD2 (6 bases). Trimming took off 4 bases at V and 1 base at J, with 11 bases between the two ends. The germline V gene encodes CDR1 WNHNN and CDR2 SYGVQD (reference sequence). The CDR3 is 16 amino acids. For the CDR3, the DNA is TGCGCCAGCAGTGTCGGGACTCATTCTGGGGCCAACGTCCTGACTTTC. This translates into CASSVGTHSGANVLTF.

This chain joins TRBV7-9 and TRBJ1-4; TRBD1 is a possible D gene (5 bases). The V end was cut by 5 bases, the J end by 7 bases, with 17 bases between. The CDR3 sequence is 15 residues long. Germline V lookup: CDR1 SEHNR, CDR2 FQNEAQ (reference sequence). The CDR3 loop reads CASSPGGGEGEKLFF. The CDR3 region has the DNA TGTGCCAGCAGCCCCGGGGGGGGAGAGGGTGAAAAACTGTTTTTT. The complete variable domain, with remaining parts taken from reference TRBV7-9 and TRBJ1-4, reads DTGVSQNPRHKITKRGQNVTFRCDPISEHNRLYWYRQTLGQGPEFLTYFQNEAQLEKSRLLSDRFSAERPKGSFSTLEIQRTEQGDSAMYLCASSPGGGEGEKLFFGSGTQLSVL.

The chain links TRBV19 to TRBJ1-1; a possible D gene is TRBD1 (6 bases). This CDR3 comprises 15 residues. V was shortened by 0 bases and J by 2 bases, with 10 bases between the two germline ends. The germline CDR1 and CDR2 sequences are LNHDA and SQIVND (reference sequence). Written as DNA, the CDR3 is TGTGCCAGTAGTATAGAGGGGGACACTAACACTGAAGCTTTCTTT. This gives the protein CASSIEGDTNTEAFF. The whole variable domain, filled in from reference TRBV19 and TRBJ1-1, reads DGGITQSPKYLFRKEGQNVTLSCEQNLNHDAMYWYRQDPGQGLRLIYYSQIVNDFQKGDIAEGYSVSREKKESFPLTVTSAQKNPTAFYLCASSIEGDTNTEAFFGQGTRLTVV.

The chain joins TRBV19 to TRBJ2-2; maybe TRBD2 (6 bases). V was clipped by 5 bases and J by 3 bases, with 13 bases between them. In germline, CDR1 is LNHDA, CDR2 SQIVND (reference sequence). This CDR3 spans 15 amino acids. The CDR3 reads CASSQRLDYTGELFF. DNA for the CDR3: TGTGCCAGTAGTCAAAGACTAGACTACACCGGGGAGCTGTTTTTT.

CDR3 amino acids: CASSPQQGQTYEQYF. CDR3 nucleotides: TGTGCCAGCTCACCACAGCAGGGCCAGACCTACGAGCAGTACTTC. The chain couples TRBV18 to TRBJ2-7; maybe TRBD1 (5 bases). Trimming removed 1 base at V and 2 bases at J, with 12 bases between. CDR1 and CDR2 from the germline V gene are KGHSH and LQKENI. The CDR3 totals 15 residues.

The J gene is TRBJ2-3, the V gene TRBV7-2; possible D gene TRBD2, 6 bases. With 3 bases removed from V and 4 bases from J, the gap between germline ends came to 26 bases. The CDR3 has 19 residues. Germline V gives CDR1 SGHTA, CDR2 FQGNSA. CDR3 residues: CASSFPFPITGESADTQYF. The CDR3 nucleotides read TGTGCCAGCAGCTTCCCTTTTCCGATAACGGGAGAGAGTGCAGATACGCAGTATTTT.

V gene TRBV7-8 combines with J gene TRBJ2-1, with D perhaps matching TRBD2 (6 bases). The V end lost 5 bases, the J end lost 5 bases, and 22 bases lay between the germline ends. The CDR3 covers 17 residues. Per germline, CDR1 SGHVS and CDR2 FQNEAQ. As DNA, the CDR3 is TGTGCCAGCAGCCTAAGGAGGGTGGACGGGCCTGACAATGAGCAGTTCTTC. Translated, it gives CASSLRRVDGPDNEQFF.

The chain is built from TRBV19 and TRBJ2-3; TRBD2 agrees at 12 bases. The ends lost 2 bases at V and 1 base at J; junction bases unmatched: 13. This CDR3 has 20 residues. Germline CDR1 reads LNHDA; CDR2 reads SQIVND (reference sequence). The DNA for the CDR3 is TGTGCCAGTAGTATAATGGCTGCTAGCGGGGGGGCCTTGGGCACAGATACGCAGTATTTT. Its translation is CASSIMAASGGALGTDTQYF.

This chain connects TRBV5-1 to TRBJ2-1; 12 nucleotides align to TRBD2. Germline values: CDR1 SGHRS, CDR2 YFSETQ. The CDR3 runs to 16 residues. With 3 bases clipped from V and 7 bases from J, the junction kept 8 bases outside the gene matches. CDR3 coding DNA: TGCGCCAGCAGCTACAGTCTAGCGGGAGGGACTAATGAGCAGTTCTTC. It is translated as CASSYSLAGGTNEQFF.

CDR3 residues: CASSLLAGEETQYF. The DNA for the CDR3 is TGTGCCAGCAGTTTACTAGCGGGAGAAGAGACCCAGTACTTC. The J gene is TRBJ2-5, the V gene TRBV28; 10 bases align to TRBD2. The CDR3 totals 14 residues. Germline V lookup: CDR1 MDHEN, CDR2 SYDVKM. With V trimmed by 2 bases and J by 3 bases, 0 bases remained unmatched.

CDR3 nucleotides: TGTGCCAGCAGTTCGGGGGGGTCCTACAATCAGCCCCAGCATTTT. Its translation: CASSSGGSYNQPQHF. V is TRBV27 and J is TRBJ1-5; weak D call: TRBD1 (5 bases). This CDR3 has 15 amino acids. From germline, CDR1 is MNHEY and CDR2 SMNVEV (reference sequence). V was clipped by 4 bases and J by 3 bases, with 13 bases between them.

The J gene is TRBJ1-6, the V gene TRBV7-8; perhaps TRBD1 as D (5 bases). V was trimmed by 1 base and J by 7 bases, leaving 14 bases between them. Germline V gene sequence: CDR1 SGHVS, CDR2 FQNEAQ. There are 16 residues in the CDR3. The CDR3: CASSLEGHNTNSPLHF. For the CDR3, the DNA is TGTGCCAGCAGCTTAGAGGGGCATAACACCAATTCACCCCTCCACTTT. Drawing the rest from reference TRBV7-8 and TRBJ1-6, the complete variable domain is GAGVSQSPRYKVAKRGQDVALRCDPISGHVSLFWYQQALGQGPEFLTYFQNEAQLDKSGLPSDRFFAERPEGSVSTLKIQRTQQEDSAVYLCASSLEGHNTNSPLHFGNGTRLTVT.

J is TRBJ2-1 and V is TRBV6-4; D is perhaps TRBD2 (5 bases). Germline-derived CDR1 and CDR2 are MRHNA and SNTAGT. This CDR3 is 14 amino acids long. V lost 3 bases, J lost 4 bases, and 10 bases lay in between. The CDR3 DNA reads as TGTGCCAGCAGTGAATCGGGATCTTACAATGAGCAGTTCTTC. Encoded protein: CASSESGSYNEQFF.

The chain employs TRBV5-1 and TRBJ1-1; the D gene is possibly TRBD1 (6 bases). The V gene's germline CDR1 is SGHRS and CDR2 YFSETQ. V dropped 0 bases and J dropped 6 bases, with 9 bases sitting between them. This CDR3 is built from 13 residues. Here the CDR3 DNA reads TGCGCCAGCAGCTTGGGGCCAGGGGCTGAAGCTTTCTTT. Translation: CASSLGPGAEAFF.

The rearrangement uses TRBV18 and TRBJ1-1; 8 positions match TRBD1. The CDR3 sequence is 14 residues long. Per the germline V gene, CDR1 is KGHSH and CDR2 is LQKENI. V trimming: 3 bases; J trimming: 6 bases; junction bases outside the gene matches: 6. The CDR3 DNA follows: TGTGCCAGCTCACCTCAGGGGGCATGGTCTGAAGCTTTCTTT. It translates to CASSPQGAWSEAFF.

This clone has just one count. The rearrangement uses TRBV18 and TRBJ1-2; TRBD1 matches 10 bases. Germline V gives CDR1 KGHSH, CDR2 LQKENI. The CDR3 consists of 17 residues. The ends lost 6 bases at V and 1 base at J; junction bases unmatched: 11. The CDR3 sequence is CASSPFGTGAVNYGYTF. The DNA of the CDR3 is TGTGCCAGCTCCCCTTTTGGGACAGGGGCCGTTAACTATGGCTACACCTTC.

As regards this clone: The same CDR3 arises from other DNA sequences in this sample as well. The rearrangement uses TRBV7-8 and TRBJ2-7; 9 positions match TRBD2. CDR1 is SGHVS and CDR2 is FQNEAQ in the germline V gene. The V segment lost 1 base and the J segment 6 bases; nucleotides outside the gene matches: 10. The CDR3 length is 16 residues. CDR3 DNA: TGTGCCAGCAGCTTAGGGGCTAGCGGGATGGGGGGCGAGCAGTACTTC. As protein: CASSLGASGMGGEQYF. The complete variable domain, with remaining parts taken from reference TRBV7-8 and TRBJ2-7, reads GAGVSQSPRYKVAKRGQDVALRCDPISGHVSLFWYQQALGQGPEFLTYFQNEAQLDKSGLPSDRFFAERPEGSVSTLKIQRTQQEDSAVYLCASSLGASGMGGEQYFGPGTRLTVT.

This sequence joins TRBV19 and TRBJ1-6; a weak D match, TRBD1 (5 bases). V was trimmed by 3 bases and J by 7 bases, leaving 16 bases between them. Germline V gene data show CDR1 as LNHDA and CDR2 as SQIVND (reference sequence). This CDR3 has 16 residues. In nucleotides, the CDR3 is TGTGCCAGTAGTATGTGGGGGGACCCTATAAATTCACCCCTCCACTTT. It encodes CASSMWGDPINSPLHF.

This clone was recorded a few times. The chain is built from TRBV2 and TRBJ2-1, with 11 bases aligning to TRBD2. Losses at the gene ends were 7 bases for V and 7 bases for J; bases not matched to a gene: 9. CDR3 size: 15 residues. CDR1 and CDR2 from the germline V gene are SNHLY and FYNNEI. CDR3 nucleotides: TGTGCCAGCACCATGACTAGCGGGGTCGCAAATGAGCAGTTCTTC. It codes for CASTMTSGVANEQFF.

The CDR3 bases are TGTGCCAGCAGCCCCGACAGGGTCGTCGACGAGCAGTACTTC. Its translation: CASSPDRVVDEQYF. This rearrangement joins TRBV7-8 to TRBJ2-5; 7 positions match TRBD1. The J call may not be correct, given that the DNA end is closer to TRBJ2-7. CDR3 length: 14 amino acids. Germline assignment: CDR1 SGHVS and CDR2 FQNEAQ.

V gene TRBV2 combines with J gene TRBJ1-2; no clear D. The CDR3 is made up of 14 amino acids. Germline V lookup: CDR1 SNHLY, CDR2 FYNNEI. Deletions cut 6 bases from V and 0 bases from J, with 11 bases between. As DNA, the CDR3 is TGTGCCAGCAGAAGGAGGGTCACTAACTATGGCTACACCTTC. Translating it yields CASRRRVTNYGYTF.

In this sample, this clone turned up a few times. The chain has TRBV7-2 and TRBJ2-3; 11 bases fit TRBD2. J gave up 5 bases and V 5 bases, and 3 bases lay outside the gene matches. Germline-derived CDR1 and CDR2 are SGHTA and FQGNSA. CDR3 size: 14 residues. The CDR3 DNA reads as TGTGCCAGCAGCCCTCTAGCGGGAGGAGATACGCAGTATTTT. Its protein product is CASSPLAGGDTQYF.

J is TRBJ2-7 and V is TRBV6-4, with D possibly being TRBD1 (6 bases). Germline V gene sequence: CDR1 MRHNA, CDR2 SNTAGT. Trimming removed 10 bases at V and 2 bases at J, with 18 bases between. CDR3 length: 14 residues. The CDR3 reads CAIYRDKITYEQYF. The CDR3 nucleotides read TGTGCCATTTACCGGGACAAAATTACCTACGAGCAGTACTTC.

In nucleotides, the CDR3 is TGTGCCAGCAGCTTGGTCGGGACAGGGGCAGATACGCAGTATTTT. Its protein product is CASSLVGTGADTQYF. The chain links TRBV7-3 to TRBJ2-3; 10 nucleotides agree with TRBD1. V lost 3 bases to trimming and J lost 4 bases; unmatched junction nucleotides: 4. CDR1 and CDR2 from the germline V gene are SGHTA and FQGTGA. The CDR3 consists of 15 residues. Supplemented by reference TRBV7-3 and TRBJ2-3, the full variable domain reads GAGVSQTPSNKVTEKGKYVELRCDPISGHTALYWYRQSLGQGPEFLIYFQGTGAADDSGLPNDRFFAVRPEGSVSTLKIQRTERGDSAVYLCASSLVGTGADTQYFGPGTRLTVL.

This chain uses TRBV5-6 with TRBJ2-5, with 9 bases aligning to TRBD2. The CDR3 extends over 16 amino acids. J lost 4 bases, V lost 3 bases, and 10 bases had no gene match. The V gene's germline CDR1 is SGHDT and CDR2 YYEEEE. CDR3 coding DNA: TGTGCCAGCAGCTCAGGCGGGGGGGCGTATCGAGAGACCCAGTACTTC. This translates into CASSSGGGAYRETQYF.

The chain has TRBV6-6 and TRBJ1-2; tentatively, D is TRBD1 (6 bases). The CDR3 totals 14 residues. The V gene's germline CDR1 is MNHNY and CDR2 SVGAGI (reference sequence). Trimming took 0 bases from V and 4 from J, leaving 9 bases between them. The CDR3 DNA reads TGTGCCAGCAGTTACTCGAAGGGGGTCTATGGCTACACCTTC. This gives the protein CASSYSKGVYGYTF.